This T cell receptor beta chain was sequenced in a study of somatic mutations in cytotoxic T cells in rheumatoid arthritis. Trimming stripped 8 bases from V and 5 bases from J, with 10 bases between. The length of the CDR3 is 12 residues. From germline, CDR1 is SNHLY and CDR2 FYNNEI. Study observations and caveats: Measured CD8+ T-cell clonality, a value compared between rheumatoid arthritis patients and age-matched healthy controls, did not differ significantly. The antigen targets of the expanded CD8+ clones were unknown.

Assay used: immunoSEQ multiplex PCR; TCRdb lists only in-frame clones, some missing. The sample contains fewer than 11,000 clones, about 85% of which appear only once. Notes on this clone: The antigen is undetermined.

Each population, CD4+ and CD8+ cells, was isolated by positive magnetic bead selection and checked for purity by flow cytometry. J is TRBJ2-4 and V is TRBV2; the D gene is possibly TRBD1 (6 bases). The sequence was collected from an adult with rheumatoid arthritis. Sequencing used CD8+ T cells sorted from blood. The CDR3 loop is CASGQTQNIQYF. CDR3 bases: TGTGCCAGCGGACAGACTCAAAACATTCAGTACTTC.